This TCR beta chain was obtained from a study of blood T cells in healthy people across ages (dated by TCRdb to about 2015). With respect to the entire study: In model experiments, template switching captured roughly one uniquely barcoded TCR beta cDNA molecule for every two T cells. Donors of different ages were randomly distributed across sequencing lanes to avoid experimental bias. The donors were split into four age groups: young (average 16 years), middle-aged (more than 35), aged (more than 60) and long-lived (approximately 80). The study analyzed two additional independent replicas of 1 million unique cDNA reads from the same blood draw for two donors, one aged 18 to 29 and one aged 80 or older. Age-related changes in TCR beta repertoire diversity were measured in the study by deep sequencing normalized with unique cDNA molecular identifiers. Results the study describes overall, beyond this receptor: Because the CMV infection status of the donors was unknown, age-related changes in expanded clonotypes may potentially have been confounded. Because profiling used bulk unsorted PBMCs, naive and antigen-experienced compartments could not be compared conclusively. Observed TCR beta diversity per million T cells fell roughly linearly with age, and a significant reduction was already apparent by age around 40. The percentage of naive T cells measured by flow cytometry correlated strongly with observed TCR beta diversity. Compared with the aged group, more naive CD4+ T cells, fewer expanded clones and increased TCR diversity were shown by the long-lived group, suggesting age selection. Estimates of total diversity based on one million sequenced T cells were considered lower bounds and underestimates.

A single count supports this clonotype. Its recognized antigen is unknown. No much larger clone exists at a distance of one base, and base qualities are not known. One read alone is weak evidence. Systemically healthy Caucasian individuals from Russia, 35 to 50 in total and aged about 6 to 100 years, were included as donors. Each donor gave about 9.7 milliliters of peripheral blood, drawn into EDTA-treated Vacutainer tubes. PBMCs were isolated by Ficoll-Paque density-gradient centrifugation, with at least 7 million obtained per sample. Trizol reagent was used to extract total RNA from the PBMCs, yielding at least 6 micrograms per sample. Naive CD45RAhigh/CD27high T cell percentages were measured by flow cytometry on a PBMC aliquot from every donor. Library preparation employed 5' RACE. Data came from an Illumina HiSeq 2500. A second PCR of about 6 to 12 cycles was performed with a sample-barcoded 5' primer and a J-beta primer mix. Each TCR beta cDNA molecule received a unique molecular identifier from a template-switch 5' adaptor carrying 12 random nucleotides. Each sample yielded at least 3 million CDR3-containing paired-end reads. First-strand cDNA was synthesized from all RNA with the Mint cDNA synthesis kit, primed by a TRBC-specific oligonucleotide. Following uracil-DNA glycosylase treatment, all cDNA underwent a first 18-cycle PCR with the universal primers M1SS and BC2_uni_R. As for the authors' bioinformatics: For normalization, 1 million high-quality reads were randomly selected from each sample, with every read carrying a distinct molecular identifier. Instead of being binned into consensus sequences, reads with shared molecular identifiers were discarded. MiTCR, with a Q25 quality threshold and the strictest error-elimination algorithm, was used for CDR3 identification, clonotype clustering and error correction. Lower-bound total TCR beta diversity was estimated with a nonparametric unseen species model using Euler transformation. TCRdb reworked the public reads: Q25 trimming with fastp, MiXCR clone assembly, productive beta chains retained. One record per CDR3 amino acid sequence lists the most common genes and DNA. The V and J calls follow TCRdb's processing rather than the paper's. This sample has over 500,000 distinct CDR3 sequences in its table, and 40% to 65% of those were observed once. 13% of the sample is taken by the ten largest.

Sequenced: blood. The source is a woman of 80 years or more in good health.

The CDR3 here reads CSAGGPSYEQYF. The nucleotide sequence is TGCAGTGCTGGGGGACCCAGCTACGAGCAGTACTTC. This chain is built from TRBV20-1 and TRBJ2-7; the D call is tentative, TRBD1 or TRBD2, as each matches 5 bases. Taken from cysteine to phenylalanine, the CDR3 has 12 residues. Only CDR3 DNA is held: 36 bases, read in frame from base 1. CDR1 and CDR2 (DFQATT, SNEGSKA) derive from the germline V gene (reference sequence). V is pared back by 5 bases and J by 3 bases, with 11 bases lying between the germline termini.